This T cell receptor beta chain was obtained from a study of breast tumors, draining lymph nodes, adjacent tissues. There are many counts of this clonotype. Its target is unknown. One entry per CDR3 protein, called by TCRdb with MiXCR from the multiplex PCR reads. The table includes fewer than 150,000 distinct CDR3 sequences, approximately 22% detected once. Samples came from axillary lymph nodes draining the breast cancer. Overall study findings and caveats: Tumor T cell lymph node origin was a supported hypothesis, not proven. Tumor repertoires ranked between lymph nodes and nontumor tissue in diversity, with V and J gene preferences. The data were judged consistent with most tumor T cells coming from lymph node and expanding in tumor.

The CDR3 sequence is 14 residues long. The germline V and J ends were trimmed by 5 bases and 3 bases, with 14 bases remaining between them. Germline CDR1 and CDR2: MDHEN and SYDVKM. The V and J genes are TRBV28 and TRBJ2-7, with a weak D call TRBD1 (6 bases). The sequencing sample was made of axillary lymph node tissue. The TCR was taken from a female donor with breast cancer. Some clones in this sample may be carry-over from other donors' samples. The CDR3 DNA sequence: TGTGCCAGCAGTATTGGGACACCTAACTACGAGCAGTACTTC. This gives the protein CASSIGTPNYEQYF.